Each of the 30 T cell receptor beta chains below was sequenced from the same sample in a study of T cell clonality in common variable immunodeficiency. Only in-frame clones appear in the TCRdb table, and some are missing; sequencing was by immunoSEQ multiplex PCR. Listed for the sample are about 35,000 clones, none seen a single time. The sequenced sample was peripheral blood mononuclear cells. Receptors originate from a person between 18 and 69 years old in good health.

This clone occurred many times. The read comes to an end 3 residues before the CDR3 does, leaving the germline J gene to fill in the end. This chain connects TRBV19 to TRBJ2-2, with D possibly being TRBD1 (6 bases). This CDR3 region has 14 residues. Germline V CDR1 and CDR2: LNHDA, SQIVND (reference sequence). Trimming cost V 7 bases and J 5 bases, with 14 bases left between them. CDR3 region: CASNPGVGTGELFF. Incomplete CDR3 DNA: TGTGCCAGTAACCCAGGGGTTGGGACCGGGGAG.

In its sample, this clone was seen many times. Read sequence stops 3 residues before the CDR3 end, and the germline J gene provides the missing end. This rearrangement joins TRBV18 to TRBJ1-4, with TRBD1 identical over 7 bases. Germline V gives CDR1 KGHSH, CDR2 LQKENI. CDR3 length: 16 residues. The V gene end was trimmed by 5 bases and the J gene end by 0 bases; junction bases not matched to a gene: 6. The CDR3 reads CASSARQGSTNEKLFF. The sequenced CDR3 bases are TGTGCCAGCTCAGCCCGACAGGGATCAACTAATGAAAAA.

In this sample, this clone turned up many times. Read sequence stops 3 residues before the CDR3 end, and the germline J gene provides the missing end. This rearrangement joins TRBV18 to TRBJ2-2; 8 nucleotides agree with TRBD1. The germline V gene has CDR1 KGHSH and CDR2 LQKENI. The length of the CDR3 is 14 residues. With V trimmed by 5 bases and J by 6 bases, 5 bases remained unmatched. The chain's CDR3 is CASSSARGPGELFF. The sequenced part of the CDR3 DNA is TGTGCCAGCTCATCCGCCAGGGGGCCCGGGGAG.

Concerning this clone: The missing CDR3 end, 3 residues past where the read stops, is filled in from the germline J gene. The chain carries TRBV29-1 and TRBJ2-1, with a tentative D call TRBD2 (6 bases). Trimming removed 1 base at V and 6 bases at J, with 10 bases between. The CDR3 has 13 amino acids. The germline V gene encodes CDR1 SQVTM and CDR2 ANQGSEA. Partial CDR3 DNA: TGCAGCGTTGAAGTAGGGACTTTCAATGAG. Its translation: CSVEVGTFNE. The full CDR3 reads CSVEVGTFNEQFF.

This clone was seen at least ten times. The read halts 3 residues ahead of the CDR3 end, with the missing end drawn from the germline J gene. The V and J genes are TRBV20-1 and TRBJ2-7; a possible D gene is TRBD2 (5 bases). Germline V gives CDR1 DFQATT, CDR2 SNEGSKA (reference sequence). The CDR3 covers 16 residues. V gave up 0 bases and J gave up 3 bases, with 18 bases separating them. The CDR3 region is CSARDPKGAVGYEQYF. The sequenced part of the CDR3 DNA is TGCAGTGCTAGAGATCCCAAGGGAGCGGTGGGCTACGAG.

This clone was detected only a few times. The read ends 3 residues before the CDR3 terminus; that terminus is restored from the germline J gene. The rearrangement links TRBV18 to TRBJ1-1; D not resolved. The germline CDR1 and CDR2 sequences are KGHSH and LQKENI. The CDR3 runs to 11 residues. The CDR3 sequence is CASSRHEEAFF. Partial CDR3 DNA: TGTGCCAGCTCACGACACGAAGAA.

This clone was detected ten times or more. The CDR3 is cut off 3 residues early in the read; its end comes from the germline J gene. V is TRBV19 and J is TRBJ1-1; a weak D match, TRBD1 (6 bases). Looked up from germline, CDR1 is LNHDA and CDR2 is SQIVND (reference sequence). This CDR3 has 14 residues. Trimming stripped 6 bases from V and 1 base from J, with 12 bases between. CDR3 region: CASSPQGRNTEAFF. The sequenced part of the CDR3 DNA is TGTGCCAGTAGCCCCCAGGGGAGGAACACTGAA.

This clone occurred many times. CDR3 region: CASSVVGPSGDTQYF. The CDR3 bases that were read are TGTGCCAGCAGCGTAGTCGGGCCCAGCGGAGATACG. This chain uses TRBV9 with TRBJ2-3, with D possibly matching TRBD2 (5 bases). Sequencing ends 3 residues short of the CDR3 end; the germline J gene provides the rest. Germline V gives CDR1 SGDLS, CDR2 YYNGEE. The CDR3 is 15 amino acids. V was trimmed by 0 bases and J by 5 bases, leaving 13 bases between them.

This clone was observed many times. Read data end 3 residues before the CDR3 end; the end is taken from the germline J gene. The rearrangement links TRBV7-9 to TRBJ1-2; D remains unclear. V was trimmed by 4 bases and J by 4 bases, leaving 10 bases between them. The CDR3 extends over 13 amino acids. Germline V gene lookup returns CDR1 SEHNR and CDR2 FQNEAQ (reference sequence). The part of the CDR3 DNA that was read is TGTGCCAGCAGCTCCTCGGGTCTCTATGGC. Encoded protein: CASSSSGLYG. The full CDR3 is CASSSSGLYGYTF.

In this sample, this clone turned up a few times. From the germline J gene comes the end of the CDR3, since the read stops 3 residues before it. The V call is TRBV18, the J call TRBJ2-5, with TRBD1 matching over 7 bases. Losses at the gene ends were 3 bases for V and 3 bases for J; bases not matched to a gene: 16. The CDR3 is made up of 18 amino acids. CDR1 and CDR2 (germline): KGHSH, LQKENI. The covered CDR3 bases are TGTGCCAGCTCACCTCGTCCGGGACAGAGCCCTCGGAAAGAGACC. Its translation is CASSPRPGQSPRKET. The full CDR3 protein reads CASSPRPGQSPRKETQYF.

Of note for this clone: The read ends 3 residues before the CDR3 terminus; that terminus is restored from the germline J gene. The chain joins TRBV30 to TRBJ1-1; possibly TRBD1 for D (5 bases). Looked up from germline, CDR1 is GTSNPN and CDR2 is SVGIG (reference sequence). The CDR3 has 12 residues. The part of the CDR3 DNA that was read is TGTGCCTGGAAAGGAGGGGCCAACGTC. Amino acid sequence: CAWKGGANV. The full CDR3 sequence reads CAWKGGANVAFF.

About this clone: The read falls 3 residues short of the CDR3 end, and the missing part is taken from the germline J gene. The J gene is TRBJ1-1, the V gene TRBV2; D perhaps matches TRBD1 (6 bases). The V end was cut by 8 bases, the J end by 0 bases, with 10 bases between. The CDR3 totals 13 residues. The germline gives CDR1 SNHLY, CDR2 FYNNEI. The CDR3 region is CASGGQMNTEAFF. Partial CDR3 DNA: TGTGCCAGCGGGGGACAAATGAACACTGAA.

This clone was found many times. The CDR3 bases that were read are TGTGCCAGTACCCCATATCCCAGCGGGGCCAGCACAGATACG. Encoded protein: CASTPYPSGASTDT. The whole CDR3 is CASTPYPSGASTDTQYF. This chain links TRBV19 with TRBJ2-3, with TRBD2 matching over 7 bases. The read gets to within 3 residues of the CDR3 end, and the germline J gene fills in the rest. V lost 7 bases, J lost 0 bases, and 13 bases stayed unmatched. The germline V gene has CDR1 LNHDA and CDR2 SQIVND (reference sequence). CDR3 length: 17 residues.

This clone was recorded many times. The read ends 3 residues early relative to the CDR3; the germline J gene fills the gap. V is TRBV5-1 and J is TRBJ2-1, with 8 positions matching TRBD1. Germline V gene lookup returns CDR1 SGHRS and CDR2 YFSETQ. V gave up 4 bases and J gave up 8 bases; unmatched junction bases: 14. This CDR3 has 16 residues. CDR3 bases read: TGCGCCAGCAGCCCGAGGGCGCAGGGGGCGATCGATGAG. This codes for CASSPRAQGAIDE. The CDR3, in full, reads CASSPRAQGAIDEQFF.

This clone came up a few times. The read comes to an end 3 residues before the CDR3 does, leaving the germline J gene to fill in the end. The chain uses TRBV10-2 and TRBJ1-5, with D possibly being TRBD1 (5 bases). This CDR3 has 14 amino acids. Germline CDR1 reads WSHSY; CDR2 reads SAAADI. The V end was cut by 1 base, the J end by 5 bases, with 9 bases between. The sequenced CDR3 bases are TGCGCCAGCAGTGAGTTAGGGGTTGATCAGCCC. Its translation: CASSELGVDQP. The entire CDR3 protein reads CASSELGVDQPQHF.

Ten or more counts support this clone. The sequenced part of the CDR3 DNA is TGCGCCAGCAGCTTGGGAGCGTCCTACAATGAG. Protein product: CASSLGASYNE. The full CDR3 protein is CASSLGASYNEQFF. The J gene is TRBJ2-1, the V gene TRBV5-1; D not certain. The read falls 3 residues short of the CDR3 end, and the missing part is taken from the germline J gene. The germline CDR1 and CDR2 sequences are SGHRS and YFSETQ. V dropped 0 bases and J dropped 1 base, with 5 bases sitting between them. This CDR3 region has 14 residues. The whole variable domain, remainder taken from reference TRBV5-1 and TRBJ2-1, is KAGVTQTPRYLIKTRGQQVTLSCSPISGHRSVSWYQQTPGQGLQFLFEYFSETQRNKGNFPGRFSGRQFSNSRSEMNVSTLELGDSALYLCASSLGASYNEQFFGPGTRLTVL.

This clone was recorded many times. The CDR3: CASSQAIFNYGYTF. The DNA read from the CDR3 is TGCGCCAGCAGTCAAGCGATCTTTAACTATGGC. V and J are TRBV5-1 and TRBJ1-2; D gene ambiguous. The read ends 3 residues early relative to the CDR3; the germline J gene fills the gap. This CDR3 region has 14 residues. Germline values: CDR1 SGHRS, CDR2 YFSETQ. V dropped 5 bases and J dropped 1 base, with 12 bases sitting between them.

In this sample, this clone turned up a few times. Relative to the germline gene, one junction end is altered; a read error may explain this. The observed sequence ends 3 residues before the CDR3 terminus, with the missing tail filled in from the germline J gene. Within the sample, other DNA sequences also encode this same CDR3. The chain has TRBV5-6 and TRBJ2-1; possibly TRBD1 for D (6 bases). In germline, CDR1 is SGHDT, CDR2 YYEEEE. The CDR3 has 14 residues. The CDR3 reads CASSAGTNDNEQFF. The covered CDR3 bases are TGCGCCAGCAGCGCCGGGACAAACGACAATGAG. The complete variable domain, with remaining parts taken from reference TRBV5-6 and TRBJ2-1, reads DAGVTQSPTHLIKTRGQQVTLRCSPKSGHDTVSWYQQALGQGPQFIFQYYEEEERQRGNFPDRFSGHQFPNYSSELNVNALLLGDSALYLCASSAGTNDNEQFFGPGTRLTVL.

CDR3 DNA, as far as it was read: TGCAGTGCAGCTCCCCTCGGACAGGGGCGCTCTGGAAACACC. Encoded protein: CSAAPLGQGRSGNT. The complete CDR3 protein is CSAAPLGQGRSGNTIYF. This chain uses TRBV20-1 with TRBJ1-3, with TRBD1 matching 9 bases. The read stops 3 residues short of the end of the CDR3; the missing end is completed from the germline J gene. Germline V gene data show CDR1 as DFQATT and CDR2 as SNEGSKA (reference sequence). The CDR3 covers 17 residues. Losses at the gene ends were 6 bases for V and 0 bases for J; bases not matched to a gene: 12.

This clone was seen many times. CDR3 protein: CASSPQGGTEAFF. Partial CDR3 DNA: TGTGCCAGCAGTCCTCAGGGGGGCACTGAA. This chain links TRBV7-3 with TRBJ1-1; 7 positions agree with TRBD1. The read gets to within 3 residues of the CDR3 end, and the germline J gene fills in the rest. The germline V gene encodes CDR1 SGHTA and CDR2 FQGTGA. V trimming: 6 bases; J trimming: 4 bases; junction bases outside the gene matches: 5. The CDR3 loop spans 13 amino acids.

Remarks on this clone: Read sequence stops 3 residues before the CDR3 end, and the germline J gene provides the missing end. V and J are TRBV5-1 and TRBJ2-5; 11 bases are shared with TRBD1. Germline V gene lookup returns CDR1 SGHRS and CDR2 YFSETQ. The length of the CDR3 is 15 residues. Unmatched junction bases numbered 5, after V lost 2 bases and J lost 5 bases. Here the CDR3 reads CASSLRTGGVETQYF. The CDR3 DNA, read in part, is TGCGCCAGCAGCTTAAGGACAGGGGGCGTGGAGACC. Combining the CDR3 with reference TRBV5-1 and TRBJ2-5 gives the whole variable domain KAGVTQTPRYLIKTRGQQVTLSCSPISGHRSVSWYQQTPGQGLQFLFEYFSETQRNKGNFPGRFSGRQFSNSRSEMNVSTLELGDSALYLCASSLRTGGVETQYFGPGTRLLVL.

This clone has at least ten counts. The read gets to within 3 residues of the CDR3 end, and the germline J gene fills in the rest. The V gene is TRBV20-1, the J gene TRBJ2-5; 9 nucleotides line up with TRBD2. Germline V gene data show CDR1 as DFQATT and CDR2 as SNEGSKA (reference sequence). V was pared by 1 base and J by 4 bases, with 10 bases of the junction left unmatched. The CDR3 runs to 16 residues. CDR3 sequence reads: CSARGYGLAGRETQYF. The covered CDR3 bases are TGCAGTGCTAGAGGGTACGGGCTAGCGGGAAGAGAGACC.

Many counts were recorded for this clone. The read terminates 3 residues before the CDR3 end, so the remaining end is supplied by the germline J gene. The chain couples TRBV9 to TRBJ2-1; 7 nucleotides agree with TRBD2. Trimming cost V 3 bases and J 4 bases; bases outside gene matches: 4. Germline V lookup: CDR1 SGDLS, CDR2 YYNGEE. This CDR3 is built from 14 residues. CDR3 sequence: CASSAGLVYNEQFF. The CDR3 DNA, read in part, is TGTGCCAGCAGCGCAGGACTAGTATACAATGAG.

This clone was seen ten or more times. The CDR3 here is CASGRGNIQYF. The DNA read from the CDR3 is TGTGCCTCGGGCCGGGGAAACATT. V usage is TRBV6-2 or TRBV6-3 and J usage is TRBJ2-4; D perhaps matches TRBD2 (5 bases). The observed sequence ends 3 residues before the CDR3 terminus, with the missing tail filled in from the germline J gene. Trimming removed 11 bases at V and 6 bases at J, with 11 bases between. Germline assignment: CDR1 MNHEY and CDR2 SVGEGT. This CDR3 has 11 residues.

This clone appeared many times. The CDR3 extends 3 residues past the end of the read, so its final part is completed from the germline J gene. The chain recombines TRBV28 with TRBJ2-3, with 7 bases aligning to TRBD1. The germline gives CDR1 MDHEN, CDR2 SYDVKM. This CDR3 is built from 14 residues. V lost 6 bases to trimming and J lost 0 bases; unmatched junction nucleotides: 3. The CDR3 sequence: CASRGQPSTDTQYF. The CDR3 DNA, read in part, is TGTGCCAGCAGGGGACAGCCGAGCACAGATACG. The complete variable domain, with remaining parts taken from reference TRBV28 and TRBJ2-3, reads DVKVTQSSRYLVKRTGEKVFLECVQDMDHENMFWYRQDPGLGLRLIYFSYDVKMKEKGDIPEGYSVSREKKERFSLILESASTNQTSMYLCASRGQPSTDTQYFGPGTRLTVL.

This clone has at least ten counts. The read halts 3 residues ahead of the CDR3 end, with the missing end drawn from the germline J gene. This chain links TRBV18 with TRBJ2-1; no clear D. Trimming left V 0 bases short and J 8 bases short, with 11 bases between. The CDR3 is 14 residues long. From germline, CDR1 is KGHSH and CDR2 LQKENI. CDR3 DNA, as far as it was read: TGTGCCAGCTCACCACCGAGCAGGATGGATGAG. It encodes CASSPPSRMDE. From start to end, the CDR3 is CASSPPSRMDEQFF.

Ten or more counts support this clone. The read gets to within 3 residues of the CDR3 end, and the germline J gene fills in the rest. J is TRBJ1-4 and V is TRBV13; TRBD1 is a possible D gene (6 bases). There are 15 residues in the CDR3. V lost 3 bases and J lost 7, with 15 bases in between. Per the germline V gene, CDR1 is PRHDT and CDR2 is FYEKMQ (reference sequence). The sequenced CDR3 bases are TGTGCCAGCAGCTTCCTACGAAGGGGGAGTGAAAAA. This encodes CASSFLRRGSEK. Given in full, the CDR3 is CASSFLRRGSEKLFF.

This clone was counted a few times. Read coverage stops 3 residues before the CDR3 terminus; the germline J gene supplies the remainder. This sequence joins TRBV19 and TRBJ1-2; tentative D call: TRBD1 (6 bases). The length of the CDR3 is 13 residues. Germline assignment: CDR1 LNHDA and CDR2 SQIVND (reference sequence). CDR3 region: CASSYETGHDYTF. CDR3 bases read: TGTGCCAGTAGTTACGAGACAGGCCATGAC.

This clone was picked up many times. Read data end 3 residues before the CDR3 end; the end is taken from the germline J gene. The chain joins TRBV5-4 to TRBJ2-5, with D possibly matching TRBD2 (6 bases). CDR3 size: 16 residues. V lost 0 bases and J lost 5, with 17 bases in between. Germline V lookup: CDR1 SGHNT, CDR2 YYREEE (reference sequence). CDR3 DNA (partial): TGTGCCAGCAGCTTGGAGGCCCGGAGCGGGCGGGAGACC. Its protein product is CASSLEARSGRET. The whole CDR3 protein is CASSLEARSGRETQYF.

This clone was recorded at least ten times. The read stops 3 residues short of the end of the CDR3; the missing end is completed from the germline J gene. The chain recombines TRBV28 with TRBJ2-5; 7 positions match TRBD2. Germline CDR1 MDHEN, CDR2 SYDVKM. The trim removed 8 bases at V and 5 bases at J, leaving 11 bases unmatched. CDR3 size: 14 residues. CDR3 bases read: TGTGCCAGCCGACAAGGAGGGGAGGGGGAGACC. Translated: CASRQGGEGET. The full CDR3 is CASRQGGEGETQYF.